This entry is about one TCR beta chain. Its antigen is unknown. These data are taken from a study of cytomegalovirus exposure and HLA in healthy donors. Turning to the study itself: Around 180 million T cells yielded some 120 million unique TCR beta sequences in earlier analysis. The study's early data release held roughly 91 million unique TCRs from HLA-typed donors. Study results and caveats: From TCR beta sequences, most subjects' HLA-A and HLA-B alleles were reportedly predicted accurately.

PCR was performed using 60 Vbeta and 13 Jbeta primers. Per the original methods: Per a later analysis, the number of unique TCR beta chains was some 82 million, of which roughly 9.9 million were shared. Measured with immunoSEQ multiplex PCR; TCRdb has only the in-frame clones, and not every one. V and J calls plus clone size are reproduced from that table; the DNA served to infer D and trimming. The sample has approximately 120,000 clones, around 77% seen once. Sequencing was done on a sample of PBMCs. The sequence was collected from a man aged 40-49 years in good health and CMV-seropositive.

In DNA, the CDR3 is TGTGCCAGCAGCTTCGAACAGATCAATGAGCAGTTCTTC. This sequence encodes CASSFEQINEQFF. V gene TRBV11-2 combines with J gene TRBJ2-1; D is ambiguous. Trimming stripped 3 bases from V and 6 bases from J, with 9 bases between. Germline values: CDR1 SGHAT, CDR2 FQNNGV. CDR3 length: 13 amino acids.